The 11 T cell receptor beta chains listed next were all sequenced from one sample in a study of a mutant IDH1 vaccine in newly diagnosed glioma. The method was immunoSEQ multiplex PCR; TCRdb's version includes in-frame clones alone and lacks a portion of them. Here the sample spans about 21,000 clones, about 85% being singletons. Time point indicated: baseline, week 1 (first vaccination visit). The treatment is: pre-vaccination baseline after standard-of-care therapy. Sequencing used PBMCs, obtained from a glioma patient treated with radiotherapy, temozolomide or both. Receptors originate from a man between 40 and 49 years old with glioma.

As for this clone: At one boundary the junction diverges from the germline segment, which might be a read error. The chain couples TRBV14 to TRBJ2-5, with D possibly matching TRBD1 (5 bases). CDR3 length: 13 residues. CDR1 is SGHDN and CDR2 is FVKESK in the germline V gene. The CDR3, as DNA: TGTGCCAGCAGCCAAGATGGTAGGCTGCCCAGGGACTTC. This codes for CASSQDGRLPRDF.

The chain joins TRBV19 to TRBJ1-1; maybe TRBD1 (5 bases). The CDR3 is 15 amino acids. CDR1 and CDR2 from the germline V gene are LNHDA and SQIVND (reference sequence). The V end lost 8 bases, the J end lost 0 bases, and 16 bases lay between the germline ends. The CDR3 loop reads CASQSGGELNTEAFF. The CDR3 DNA reads TGTGCCAGTCAATCTGGGGGGGAGCTGAACACTGAAGCTTTCTTT. The complete variable domain, with remaining parts taken from reference TRBV19 and TRBJ1-1, reads DGGITQSPKYLFRKEGQNVTLSCEQNLNHDAMYWYRQDPGQGLRLIYYSQIVNDFQKGDIAEGYSVSREKKESFPLTVTSAQKNPTAFYLCASQSGGELNTEAFFGQGTRLTVV.

Comment on this clone: A junction end diverges from the germline sequence, so it may reflect a read error. This chain joins TRBV7-7 and TRBJ2-7; D gene ambiguous. The CDR3 is 13 residues long. Germline V gene data show CDR1 as SSHAT and CDR2 as FNYEAQ (reference sequence). The CDR3 DNA follows: TGTGCTAGCAGCTTGGGTGCCGGATACGAGCAGTACTTC. Its protein is CASSLGAGYEQYF.

This clone turned up a few times. The rearrangement uses TRBV6-5 and TRBJ2-5, with TRBD2 as a possible D gene (7 bases). This CDR3 spans 14 amino acids. Germline V gives CDR1 MNHEY, CDR2 SVGAGI. Trimming removed 4 bases from V and 4 bases from J, with 13 bases in between. The CDR3 DNA is TGTGCCAGCAGTTTTAGGGGGGGAGGAGAGACCCAGTACTTC. This codes for CASSFRGGGETQYF.

CDR3 coding DNA: TGTGCCAGTAGTCCGAGAATGGGGCCGGGTACCTTC. Translation: CASSPRMGPGTF. The chain joins TRBV19 to TRBJ1-2, with D possibly being TRBD1 (5 bases). The germline gives CDR1 LNHDA, CDR2 SQIVND (reference sequence). The CDR3 extends over 12 amino acids. V shed 5 bases and J shed 14 bases, with 18 bases lying between them.

The CDR3 coding sequence is TGTGCCAGCAGTTTATTGGCGCGTGGTAACGAGCAGTACTTC. Its translation is CASSLLARGNEQYF. V is TRBV28 and J is TRBJ2-7, with unresolved D. Trimming shortened V by 1 base and J by 5 bases, and 12 bases separated the two germline ends. The CDR3 runs 14 residues. Per germline, CDR1 MDHEN and CDR2 SYDVKM. Filled out from reference TRBV28 and TRBJ2-7, the complete variable domain reads DVKVTQSSRYLVKRTGEKVFLECVQDMDHENMFWYRQDPGLGLRLIYFSYDVKMKEKGDIPEGYSVSREKKERFSLILESASTNQTSMYLCASSLLARGNEQYFGPGTRLTVT.

This clone was recorded a few times. The gene calls are TRBV18 and TRBJ1-6; no reliable D call. Germline V gene data show CDR1 as KGHSH and CDR2 as LQKENI. CDR3 length equals 16 residues. Trimming shortened V by 5 bases and J by 0 bases, and 11 bases separated the two germline ends. The CDR3 bases are TGTGCCAGCTCAGACGGATCCAGCTCCTATAATTCACCCCTCCACTTT. Residues: CASSDGSSSYNSPLHF.

This rearrangement joins TRBV13 to TRBJ2-7; no clear D gene. The CDR3 length is 13 residues. Germline V gene data show CDR1 as PRHDT and CDR2 as FYEKMQ (reference sequence). V gave up 5 bases and J gave up 3 bases, with 11 bases separating them. This chain's CDR3 is CASSPPFLYEQYF. In DNA form, the CDR3 reads TGTGCCAGCAGCCCTCCCTTCCTCTACGAGCAGTACTTC.

The rearrangement uses TRBV6-5 and TRBJ1-1, with no clear D. Germline CDR1 and CDR2: MNHEY and SVGAGI. This CDR3 is built from 13 residues. V lost 6 bases to trimming and J lost 5 bases, with 13 bases between them. CDR3 coding DNA: TGTGCCAGCAGGCCAGCGGGGAGGACTGAAGCTTTCTTT. Encoded protein: CASRPAGRTEAFF.

This clone was counted a few times. V and J are TRBV2 and TRBJ1-1; D gene uncertain. CDR3 length equals 11 residues. Deletions cut 2 bases from V and 3 bases from J, with 1 base between. Germline CDR1 is SNHLY and CDR2 is FYNNEI. CDR3 DNA sequence: TGTGCCAGCAGTGAATACACTGAAGCTTTCTTT. It yields the protein CASSEYTEAFF.

The V and J genes are TRBV5-1 and TRBJ2-5, with 11 bases identical to TRBD1. The CDR3 extends over 16 amino acids. V lost 1 base, J lost 5 bases, and 7 bases stayed unmatched. Germline V lookup: CDR1 SGHRS, CDR2 YFSETQ. The CDR3 nucleotides are TGCGCCAGCAGCTTGAGCGGGACAGGGGGGGGCGAGACCCAGTACTTC. Translation: CASSLSGTGGGETQYF.